The 14 T cell receptor beta chains listed next were all sequenced from one sample in a study of regulatory T cells in long-lasting Graves disease. Specified time point: persistent/refractory GD, antithyroid drugs over 5 years with positive TRAb. Construction of the TCR library relied on RNA isolated from PBMCs. For TCR beta, libraries came from iRepertoire HTBI primers and Arm-PCR of CDR3 regions. TCRdb re-called the multiplex PCR reads through MiXCR, storing one row per CDR3 protein. The sample carries about 300,000 distinct CDR3 sequences, 20% to 25% recorded once. Sequences were derived from peripheral blood mononuclear cells (PBMCs), sampled when the disease was refractory, from a patient treated with antithyroid drugs. The receptors here all came from a female donor with Graves disease.

The table lists this clonotype with a few counts. The genes are TRBV28 and TRBJ1-3; the match to TRBD1 covers 9 bases. The V gene's germline CDR1 is MDHEN and CDR2 SYDVKM. The CDR3 runs 18 residues. V was clipped by 4 bases and J by 0 bases; unmatched bases: 10. For the CDR3, the DNA is TGTGCCAGCAGTTACATTTGGGACAGGGTGGACTCTGGAAACACCATATATTTT. The encoded protein is CASSYIWDRVDSGNTIYF.

This chain joins TRBV16 and TRBJ1-1; D unclear. Germline CDR1 KGHSY, CDR2 FQNENV. V lost 2 bases and J lost 1, with 17 bases in between. The CDR3 is made up of 17 amino acids. In DNA form, the CDR3 reads TGTGCCAGCAGCCAAGTGCTGGACTCCATTCCGAACACTGAAGCTTTCTTT. Translation: CASSQVLDSIPNTEAFF.

This clonotype has a handful of counts. The V and J genes are TRBV4-3 and TRBJ2-7, with 10 bases matching TRBD1. There are 16 residues in the CDR3. V lost 0 bases and J lost 2; bases outside the gene matches: 4. Germline V lookup: CDR1 LGHNA, CDR2 YSLEER. The DNA for the CDR3 is TGCGCCAGCAGCCAAGATTGGGACAGGGGTCCCTACGAGCAGTACTTC. Protein product: CASSQDWDRGPYEQYF.

This clonotype was counted only a few times. The chain couples TRBV5-1 to TRBJ2-5; tentatively, D is TRBD1 or TRBD2 (5 bases each). Germline V gene lookup returns CDR1 SGHRS and CDR2 YFSETQ. This CDR3 is built from 15 residues. V was pared by 4 bases and J by 0 bases, with 13 bases between. The CDR3 spells CASSPGRGNQETQYF. The CDR3, as DNA: TGCGCCAGCAGCCCGGGACGGGGAAACCAAGAGACCCAGTACTTC. Complete variable domain (other parts from reference TRBV5-1 and TRBJ2-5): KAGVTQTPRYLIKTRGQQVTLSCSPISGHRSVSWYQQTPGQGLQFLFEYFSETQRNKGNFPGRFSGRQFSNSRSEMNVSTLELGDSALYLCASSPGRGNQETQYFGPGTRLLVL.

This clonotype was seen many times. V usage is TRBV6-1 and J usage is TRBJ2-7, with 8 bases matching TRBD2. The germline CDR1 and CDR2 sequences are MNHNS and SASEGT. The CDR3 is 16 amino acids. Germline trimming cut 5 bases from V and 3 bases from J; bases unmatched to any gene: 12. The CDR3 region is CASSQTLTSGGYEQYF. CDR3 DNA sequence: TGTGCCAGCAGTCAGACCTTAACTAGCGGAGGCTACGAGCAGTACTTC.

The chain is built from TRBV10-3 and TRBJ2-7, with D possibly matching TRBD2 (6 bases). This CDR3 is built from 14 residues. Germline-derived CDR1 and CDR2 are ENHRY and SYGVKD. Trimming removed 10 bases from V and 7 bases from J, with 23 bases in between. CDR3 nucleotides: TGTGCCACTCGGACCGGGACTCCCGTGCTGGAGCAGTACTTC. Translation gives CATRTGTPVLEQYF.

In this sample, this clonotype turned up many times. In DNA, the CDR3 is TGTGCCAGCAGTGAAAACAGGCAAGCGGGCTACGAGCAGTACTTC. Protein: CASSENRQAGYEQYF. The J gene is TRBJ2-7, the V gene TRBV2; D perhaps matches TRBD2 (6 bases). The V gene's germline CDR1 is SNHLY and CDR2 FYNNEI. The CDR3 length is 15 residues. Trimming pared 2 bases from V and 3 bases from J, leaving 14 bases between.

Only a few counts were recorded for this clonotype. The chain is built from TRBV20-1 and TRBJ2-1, with 8 bases identical to TRBD1. Per the germline V gene, CDR1 is DFQATT and CDR2 is SNEGSKA (reference sequence). J was trimmed by 15 bases and V by 7 bases; bases with no gene match: 14. The CDR3 covers 12 residues. CDR3 sequence (DNA): TGCAGTGGGGATGGACAGGGCCACGGGGTGTTCTTC. This gives the protein CSGDGQGHGVFF.

This clonotype showed up just a few times. The chain employs TRBV6-5 and TRBJ2-3; TRBD2 aligns across 12 bases. This CDR3 contains 16 residues. CDR1 is MNHEY and CDR2 is SVGAGI in the germline V gene. The junction had 6 bases not matched to a gene; V was cut back by 2 bases and J by 6 bases. CDR3 nucleotides: TGTGCCAGCAGTTACACGACTAGCGGGAGACCCGATACGCAGTATTTT. As protein: CASSYTTSGRPDTQYF.

On this clonotype itself: The germline gene is not matched at one end of the junction; a read error may be the cause. The genes are TRBV6-4 and TRBJ2-2, with a tentative D call TRBD1 (5 bases). Germline V gives CDR1 MRHNA, CDR2 SNTAGT. The CDR3 extends over 14 amino acids. CDR3 protein: CASSYSAGTGELFF. Here the CDR3 DNA reads TGTGCCAGCAGTTACTCGGCAGGGACCGGGGAGCTGTTTTTT.

The V call is TRBV30, the J call TRBJ2-7; 7 nucleotides line up with TRBD2. The V and J ends lost 6 bases and 3 bases, in that order; junction bases with no gene match: 8. Germline V gene sequence: CDR1 GTSNPN, CDR2 SVGIG (reference sequence). The CDR3 runs 13 residues. CDR3 residues: CACRLADYYEQYF. CDR3 nucleotides: TGTGCCTGTCGGCTAGCGGACTACTACGAGCAGTACTTC. Drawing the rest from reference TRBV30 and TRBJ2-7, the complete variable domain is SQTIHQWPATLVQPVGSPLSLECTVEGTSNPNLYWYRQAAGRGLQLLFYSVGIGQISSEVPQNLSASRPQDRQFILSSKKLLLSDSGFYLCACRLADYYEQYFGPGTRLTVT.

This clonotype has just a few counts. The chain joins TRBV27 to TRBJ1-5; D gene ambiguous. V dropped 2 bases and J dropped 7 bases, with 9 bases sitting between them. The CDR3 covers 13 residues. The germline V gene encodes CDR1 MNHEY and CDR2 SMNVEV (reference sequence). CDR3 nucleotide sequence: TGTGCCAGCAGTTTACAAGGGCCGCAGCCCCAGCATTTT. Protein sequence: CASSLQGPQPQHF.

The genes are TRBV9 and TRBJ2-2; D ambiguous. Between the trimmed V and J ends, which lost 4 bases and 6 bases, there was a span of 13 bases. The germline CDR1 and CDR2 sequences are SGDLS and YYNGEE. CDR3 length: 14 residues. The CDR3: CASSPLPGSGELFF. As DNA, the CDR3 is TGTGCCAGCAGCCCCCTGCCGGGTTCCGGGGAGCTGTTTTTT.

Regarding this clonotype: Mismatch with germline at one junction end may stem from a read error. The chain is built from TRBV28 and TRBJ2-1; 7 nucleotides match TRBD2. CDR1 MDHEN and CDR2 SYDVKM come from the germline V gene. This CDR3 contains 11 residues. This chain's CDR3 is CASSRGLVRIF. As DNA, the CDR3 is TGTGCCAGCAGTCGAGGACTAGTTAGGATCTTC.